This entry features one TCR beta chain sequence. The sample is drawn from a study of blood T cell repertoires in COVID-19. Study-level information: Spain, Italy and the United States supplied samples that represented acute and convalescent COVID-19. Sources were T cells, B-cell-depleted T cells, or PBMCs; the material itself was cDNA or gDNA.

In the authors' methods: Amplification with reference gene primers provided the estimates of nucleated cell counts. Measured with immunoSEQ multiplex PCR; TCRdb has only the in-frame clones, and not every one. Clonal size and the V and J genes are those of that table, whereas D and trimming came from the DNA. Altogether 220,000 or so clones are present, approximately 84% being singletons, with the ten largest covering more than 2%. The clonotype originates from a woman aged 60-75 years with acute or convalescent COVID-19. The sample taken for sequencing was peripheral blood.

The chain's CDR3 is CASSQRGGARTEAFF. CDR3 nucleotide sequence: TGTGCCAGCAGTCAAAGGGGGGGGGCGCGTACTGAAGCTTTCTTT. V usage is TRBV7-6 and J usage is TRBJ1-1; tentative D call: TRBD1 (6 bases). V was shortened by 6 bases and J by 5 bases, with 19 bases between the two germline ends. Germline V gene sequence: CDR1 SGHVS, CDR2 FNYEAQ. The CDR3 runs to 15 residues.